This T cell receptor beta chain was obtained from a study of T cell responses to AZD1222 COVID-19 vaccine. This clone has more than one count but fewer than ten. Sequencing used immunoSEQ multiplex PCR; TCRdb keeps in-frame clones, though not all of them. The sample has about 150,000 clones; 70% to 90% are singletons. V shed 5 bases, J shed 5 bases, and the junction held 6 bases outside the gene matches. Germline V lookup: CDR1 LGHNA, CDR2 YNFKEQ. There are 15 residues in the CDR3. This TCR was sampled from an adult in good health. This material consisted of peripheral blood, taken on day 0 of AZD1222 vaccination. The chain uses TRBV4-2 and TRBJ2-5; 12 positions match TRBD1. The CDR3 spells CASSNGDRGLETQYF. The CDR3 DNA is TGTGCCAGCAGCAATGGGGACAGGGGGCTTGAGACCCAGTACTTC.